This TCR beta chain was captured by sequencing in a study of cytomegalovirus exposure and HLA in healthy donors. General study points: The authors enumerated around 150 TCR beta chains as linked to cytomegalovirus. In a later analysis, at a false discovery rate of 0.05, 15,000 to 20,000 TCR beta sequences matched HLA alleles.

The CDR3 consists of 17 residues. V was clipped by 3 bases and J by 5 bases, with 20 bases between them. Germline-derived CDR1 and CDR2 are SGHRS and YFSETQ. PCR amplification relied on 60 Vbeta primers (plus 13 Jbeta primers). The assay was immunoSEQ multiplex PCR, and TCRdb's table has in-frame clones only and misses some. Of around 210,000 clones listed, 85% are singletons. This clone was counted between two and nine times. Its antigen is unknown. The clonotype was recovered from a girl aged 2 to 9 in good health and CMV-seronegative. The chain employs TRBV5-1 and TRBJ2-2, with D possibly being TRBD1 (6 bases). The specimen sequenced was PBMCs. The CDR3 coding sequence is TGCGCCAGCAGCTCCTTAGGGACCGGCAGGGGTACCGGGGAGCTGTTTTTT. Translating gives CASSSLGTGRGTGELFF.